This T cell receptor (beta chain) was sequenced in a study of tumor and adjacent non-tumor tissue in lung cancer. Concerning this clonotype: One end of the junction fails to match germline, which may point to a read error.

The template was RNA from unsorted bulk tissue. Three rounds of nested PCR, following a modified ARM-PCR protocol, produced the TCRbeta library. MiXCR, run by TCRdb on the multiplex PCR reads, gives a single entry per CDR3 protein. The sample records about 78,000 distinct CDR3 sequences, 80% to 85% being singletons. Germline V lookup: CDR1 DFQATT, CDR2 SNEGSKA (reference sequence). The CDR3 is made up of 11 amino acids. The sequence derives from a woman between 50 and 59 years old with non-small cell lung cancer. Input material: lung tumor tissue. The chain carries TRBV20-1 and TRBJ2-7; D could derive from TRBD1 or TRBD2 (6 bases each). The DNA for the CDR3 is TGTAGTGCGGTGGGGGGCCACGAGCTGTACTTC. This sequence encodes CSAVGGHELYF.